This T cell receptor (beta chain) is from a study of T cells in tuberculosis. The overall study: Within 7 days of starting treatment, or before, PBMC were stored. Regarding the study as a whole: Selection depended on which cryopreserved specimens were available. Active tuberculosis patients had shorter CDR3-alpha; the beta difference was nonsignificant.

Sequencing was performed with immunoSEQ multiplex PCR; in TCRdb, only in-frame clones are kept and a portion is missing. This sample yields some 30,000 clones, of which roughly nine tenths are seen a single time; approximately 5.9% belongs to the top ten. Points on this clone: The antigen remains undetermined.

Germline V CDR1 and CDR2: MGHRA, YSYEKL. This CDR3 contains 17 residues. V was pared by 2 bases and J by 5 bases, with 5 bases of the junction left unmatched. The time point was: new active TB diagnosis, blood taken before or within 7 days of starting treatment. V gene TRBV4-1 combines with J gene TRBJ2-3, with 15 bases aligning to TRBD2. The material was PBMCs, obtained at tuberculosis diagnosis. This clonotype was obtained from an adult with tuberculosis. The CDR3 DNA is TGCGCCAGCAGCCAATACCGGACTAGCGGGGGGGAAGATACGCAGTATTTT. Encoded protein: CASSQYRTSGGEDTQYF.